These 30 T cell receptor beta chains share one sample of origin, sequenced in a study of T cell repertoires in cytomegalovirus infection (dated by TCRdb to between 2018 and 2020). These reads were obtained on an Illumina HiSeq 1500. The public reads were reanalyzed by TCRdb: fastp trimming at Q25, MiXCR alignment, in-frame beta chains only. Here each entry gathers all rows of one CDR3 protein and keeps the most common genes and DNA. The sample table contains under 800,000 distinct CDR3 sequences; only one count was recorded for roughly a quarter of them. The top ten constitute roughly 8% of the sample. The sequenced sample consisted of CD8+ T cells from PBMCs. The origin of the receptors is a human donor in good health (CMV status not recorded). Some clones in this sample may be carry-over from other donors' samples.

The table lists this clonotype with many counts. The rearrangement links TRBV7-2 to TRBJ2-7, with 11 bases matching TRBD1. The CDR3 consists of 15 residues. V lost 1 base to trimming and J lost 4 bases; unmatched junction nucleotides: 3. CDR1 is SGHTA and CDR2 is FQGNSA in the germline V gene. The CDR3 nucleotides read TGTGCCAGCAGCTTAGTGGACAGGGGGCCGTACGAGCAGTACTTC. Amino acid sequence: CASSLVDRGPYEQYF.

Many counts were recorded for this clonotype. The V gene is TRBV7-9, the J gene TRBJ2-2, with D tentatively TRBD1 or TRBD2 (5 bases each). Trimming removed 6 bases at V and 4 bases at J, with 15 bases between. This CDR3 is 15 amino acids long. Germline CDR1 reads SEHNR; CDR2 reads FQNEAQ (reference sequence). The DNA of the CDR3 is TGTGCCAGCAGACCCCCGGGACCCGGCACCGGGGAGCTGTTTTTT. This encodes CASRPPGPGTGELFF.

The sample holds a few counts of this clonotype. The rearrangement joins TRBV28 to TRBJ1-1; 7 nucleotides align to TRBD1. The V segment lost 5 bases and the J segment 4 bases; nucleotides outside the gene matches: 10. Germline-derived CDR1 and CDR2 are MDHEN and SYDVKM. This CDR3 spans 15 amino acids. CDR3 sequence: CASSPYPDRVTEAFF. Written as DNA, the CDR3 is TGTGCCAGCAGTCCATACCCCGACAGGGTCACTGAAGCTTTCTTT. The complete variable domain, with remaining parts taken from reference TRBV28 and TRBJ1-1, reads DVKVTQSSRYLVKRTGEKVFLECVQDMDHENMFWYRQDPGLGLRLIYFSYDVKMKEKGDIPEGYSVSREKKERFSLILESASTNQTSMYLCASSPYPDRVTEAFFGQGTRLTVV.

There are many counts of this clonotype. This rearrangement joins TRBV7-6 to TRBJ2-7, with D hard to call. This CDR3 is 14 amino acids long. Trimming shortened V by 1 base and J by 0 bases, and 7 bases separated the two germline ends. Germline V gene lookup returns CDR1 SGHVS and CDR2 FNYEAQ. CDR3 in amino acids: CASSLDTLSYEQYF. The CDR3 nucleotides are TGTGCCAGCAGCTTAGACACCCTCTCCTACGAGCAGTACTTC.

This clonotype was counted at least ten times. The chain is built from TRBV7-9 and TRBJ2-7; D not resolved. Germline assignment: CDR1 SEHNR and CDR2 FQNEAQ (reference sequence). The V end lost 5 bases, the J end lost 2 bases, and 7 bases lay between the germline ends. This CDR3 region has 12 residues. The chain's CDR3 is CASSPRAYEQYF. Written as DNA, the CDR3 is TGTGCCAGCAGCCCACGGGCCTACGAGCAGTACTTC.

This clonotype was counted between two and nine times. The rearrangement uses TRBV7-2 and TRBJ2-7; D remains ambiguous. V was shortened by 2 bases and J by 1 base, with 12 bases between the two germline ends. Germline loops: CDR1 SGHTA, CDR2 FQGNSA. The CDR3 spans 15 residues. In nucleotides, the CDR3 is TGTGCCAGCAGCTTATCTCGCAGAAAGTCCTACGAGCAGTACGTC. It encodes CASSLSRRKSYEQYV.

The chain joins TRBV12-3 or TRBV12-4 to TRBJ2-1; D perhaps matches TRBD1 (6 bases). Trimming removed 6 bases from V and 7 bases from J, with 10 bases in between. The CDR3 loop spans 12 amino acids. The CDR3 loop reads CASSSGTNEQFF. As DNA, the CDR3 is TGTGCCAGCAGCAGTGGGACAAATGAGCAGTTCTTC.

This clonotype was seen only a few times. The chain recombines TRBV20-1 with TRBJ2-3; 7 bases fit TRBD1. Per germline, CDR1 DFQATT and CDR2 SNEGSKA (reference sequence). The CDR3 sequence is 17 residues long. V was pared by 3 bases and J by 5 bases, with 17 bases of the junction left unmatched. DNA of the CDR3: TGCAGTGCTAGTGGGGACAGCGCCCCGTCCGTTGGAGATACGCAGTATTTT. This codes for CSASGDSAPSVGDTQYF.

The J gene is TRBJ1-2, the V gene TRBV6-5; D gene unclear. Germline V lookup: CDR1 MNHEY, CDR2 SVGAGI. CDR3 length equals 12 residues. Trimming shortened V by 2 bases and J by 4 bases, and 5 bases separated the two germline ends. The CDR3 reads CASSYGSYGYTF. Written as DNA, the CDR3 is TGTGCCAGCAGTTACGGGAGCTATGGCTACACCTTC.

The CDR3 is CASSLRDRDFEAFF. The CDR3 DNA follows: TGTGCCAGCAGCCTAAGAGACAGGGACTTTGAAGCTTTCTTT. The chain carries TRBV13 and TRBJ1-1, with 7 nucleotides matching TRBD1. The J segment lost 7 bases and the V segment lost 5 bases, leaving 10 bases of the junction unmatched. The germline V gene encodes CDR1 PRHDT and CDR2 FYEKMQ (reference sequence). The CDR3 covers 14 residues.

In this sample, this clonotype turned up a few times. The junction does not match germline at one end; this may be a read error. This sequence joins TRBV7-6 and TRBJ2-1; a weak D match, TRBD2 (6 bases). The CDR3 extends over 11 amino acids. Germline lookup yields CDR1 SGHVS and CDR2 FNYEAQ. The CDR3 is CASSLAREQFF. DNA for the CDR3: TGTGCCAGCAGCCTAGCGCGCGAGCAGTTCTTC.

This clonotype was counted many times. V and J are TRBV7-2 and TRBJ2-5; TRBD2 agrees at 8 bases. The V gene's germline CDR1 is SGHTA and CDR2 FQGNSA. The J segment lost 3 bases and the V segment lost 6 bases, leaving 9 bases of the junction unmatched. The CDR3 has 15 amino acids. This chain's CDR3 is CASSPISGGKETQYF. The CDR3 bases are TGTGCCAGCAGTCCCATCAGCGGGGGTAAAGAGACCCAGTACTTC.

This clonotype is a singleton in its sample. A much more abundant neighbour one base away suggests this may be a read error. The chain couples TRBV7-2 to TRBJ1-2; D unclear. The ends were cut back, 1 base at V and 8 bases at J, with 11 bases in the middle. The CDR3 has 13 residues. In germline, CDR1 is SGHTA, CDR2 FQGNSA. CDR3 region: CTSSLVAAEGYTF. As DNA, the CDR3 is TGTACCAGCAGCTTAGTTGCGGCGGAAGGCTACACCTTC.

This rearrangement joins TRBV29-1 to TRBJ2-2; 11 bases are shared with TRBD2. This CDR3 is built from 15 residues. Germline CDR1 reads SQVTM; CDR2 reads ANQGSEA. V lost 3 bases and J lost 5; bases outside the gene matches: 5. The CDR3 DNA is TGCAGCGTTGACGGGACTAGCGGAGAGACCGGGGAGCTGTTTTTT. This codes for CSVDGTSGETGELFF.

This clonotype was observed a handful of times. This CDR3 is CASSYSTYGAANTGELFF. CDR3 nucleotide sequence: TGTGCCAGCAGTTACTCAACTTATGGGGCCGCGAACACCGGGGAGCTGTTTTTT. The rearrangement uses TRBV6-5 and TRBJ2-2; TRBD1 is a possible D gene (5 bases). CDR3 size: 18 residues. Germline loops: CDR1 MNHEY, CDR2 SVGAGI. The V end was cut by 0 bases, the J end by 0 bases, with 14 bases between.

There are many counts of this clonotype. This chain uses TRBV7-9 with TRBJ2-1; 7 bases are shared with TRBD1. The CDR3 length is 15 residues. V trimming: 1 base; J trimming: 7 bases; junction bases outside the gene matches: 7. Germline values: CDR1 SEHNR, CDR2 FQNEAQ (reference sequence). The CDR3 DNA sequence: TGTGCCAGCAGCTTAGGGGCAGGGGGTCTTAATGAGCAGTTCTTC. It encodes CASSLGAGGLNEQFF.

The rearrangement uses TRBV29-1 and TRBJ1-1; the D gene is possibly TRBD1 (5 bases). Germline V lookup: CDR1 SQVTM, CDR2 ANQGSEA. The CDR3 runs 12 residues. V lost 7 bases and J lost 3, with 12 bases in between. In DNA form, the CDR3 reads TGCAGCGGTGGGGCTTGGGACACTGAAGCTTTCTTT. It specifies CSGGAWDTEAFF. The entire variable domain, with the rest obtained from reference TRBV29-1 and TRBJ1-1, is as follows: SAVISQKPSRDICQRGTSLTIQCQVDSQVTMMFWYRQQPGQSLTLIATANQGSEATYESGFVIDKFPISRPNLTFSTLTVSNMSPEDSSIYLCSGGAWDTEAFFGQGTRLTVV.

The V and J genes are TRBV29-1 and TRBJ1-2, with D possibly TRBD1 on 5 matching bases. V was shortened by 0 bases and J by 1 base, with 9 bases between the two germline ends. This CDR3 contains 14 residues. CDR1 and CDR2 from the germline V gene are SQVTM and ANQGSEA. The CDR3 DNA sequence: TGCAGCGTTGAAGATTTGGGGGATAACTATGGCTACACCTTC. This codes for CSVEDLGDNYGYTF.

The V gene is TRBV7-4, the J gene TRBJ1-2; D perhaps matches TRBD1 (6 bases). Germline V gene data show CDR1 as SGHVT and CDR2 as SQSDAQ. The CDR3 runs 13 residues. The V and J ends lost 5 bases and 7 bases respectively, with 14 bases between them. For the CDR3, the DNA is TGTGCCAGCAGCGCCACCGGGACAACTGGCTACACCTTC. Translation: CASSATGTTGYTF.

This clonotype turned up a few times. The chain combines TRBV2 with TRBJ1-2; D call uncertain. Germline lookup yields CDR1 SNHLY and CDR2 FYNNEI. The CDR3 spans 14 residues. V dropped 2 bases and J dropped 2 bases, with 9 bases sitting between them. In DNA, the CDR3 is TGTGCCAGCAGTGAACCGGGGATGAACTATGGCTACACCTTC. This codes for CASSEPGMNYGYTF.

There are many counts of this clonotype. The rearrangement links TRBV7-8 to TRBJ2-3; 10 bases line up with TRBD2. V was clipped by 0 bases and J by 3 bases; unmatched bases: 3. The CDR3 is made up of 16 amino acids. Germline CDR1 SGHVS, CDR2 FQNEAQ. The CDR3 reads CASSLARTSGTDTQYF. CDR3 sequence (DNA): TGTGCCAGCAGCTTAGCGCGGACTAGCGGTACAGATACGCAGTATTTT.

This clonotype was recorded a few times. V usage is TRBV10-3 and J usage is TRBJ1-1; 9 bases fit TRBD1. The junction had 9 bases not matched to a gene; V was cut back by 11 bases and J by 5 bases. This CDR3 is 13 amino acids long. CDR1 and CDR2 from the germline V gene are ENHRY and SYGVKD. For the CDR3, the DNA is TGTGCCTCCGGGACAGGGAGCAGGACTGAAGCTTTCTTT. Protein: CASGTGSRTEAFF.

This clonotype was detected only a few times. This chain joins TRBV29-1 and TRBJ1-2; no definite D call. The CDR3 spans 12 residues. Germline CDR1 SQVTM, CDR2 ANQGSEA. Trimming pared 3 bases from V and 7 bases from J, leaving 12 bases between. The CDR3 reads CSVDIGSSGYTF. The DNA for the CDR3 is TGCAGCGTTGACATCGGGTCTTCTGGCTACACCTTC.

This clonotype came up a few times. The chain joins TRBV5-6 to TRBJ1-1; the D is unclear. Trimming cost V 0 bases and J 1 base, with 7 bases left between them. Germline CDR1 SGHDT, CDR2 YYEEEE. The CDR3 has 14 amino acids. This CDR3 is CASSLDRPNTEAFF. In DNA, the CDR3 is TGTGCCAGCAGCTTGGACAGACCGAACACTGAAGCTTTCTTT.

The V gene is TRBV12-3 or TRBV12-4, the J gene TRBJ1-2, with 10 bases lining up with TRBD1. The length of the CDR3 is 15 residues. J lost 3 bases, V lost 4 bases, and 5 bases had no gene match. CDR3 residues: CASSSQTGGYYGYTF. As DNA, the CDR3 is TGTGCCAGCAGTTCCCAGACAGGGGGCTACTATGGCTACACCTTC.

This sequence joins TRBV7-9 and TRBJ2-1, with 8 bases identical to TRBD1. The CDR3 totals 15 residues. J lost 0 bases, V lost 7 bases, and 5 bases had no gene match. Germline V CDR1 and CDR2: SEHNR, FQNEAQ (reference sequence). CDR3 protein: CASTPGTGSYNEQFF. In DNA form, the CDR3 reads TGTGCCAGCACCCCCGGGACAGGCTCCTACAATGAGCAGTTCTTC.

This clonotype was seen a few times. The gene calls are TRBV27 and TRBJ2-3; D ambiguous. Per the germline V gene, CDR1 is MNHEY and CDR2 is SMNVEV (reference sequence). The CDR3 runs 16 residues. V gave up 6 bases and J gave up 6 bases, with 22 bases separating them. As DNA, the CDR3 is TGTGCCAGCAGATTTCCTGGGCCAGGCGGCGAGGATACGCAGTATTTT. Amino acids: CASRFPGPGGEDTQYF.

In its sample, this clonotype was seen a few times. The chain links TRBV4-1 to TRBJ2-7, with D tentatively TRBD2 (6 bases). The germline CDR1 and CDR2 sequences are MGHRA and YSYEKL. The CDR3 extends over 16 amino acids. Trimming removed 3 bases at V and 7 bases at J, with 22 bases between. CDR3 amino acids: CASSQVPERVYDEQYF. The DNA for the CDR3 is TGCGCCAGCAGCCAGGTACCGGAGCGGGTATACGATGAGCAGTACTTC.

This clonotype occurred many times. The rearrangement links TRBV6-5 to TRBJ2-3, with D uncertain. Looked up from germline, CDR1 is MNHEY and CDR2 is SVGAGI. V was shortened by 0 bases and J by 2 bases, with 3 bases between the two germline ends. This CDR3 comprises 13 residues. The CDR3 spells CASSYSDTDTQYF. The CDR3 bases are TGTGCCAGCAGTTACTCGGACACAGATACGCAGTATTTT.

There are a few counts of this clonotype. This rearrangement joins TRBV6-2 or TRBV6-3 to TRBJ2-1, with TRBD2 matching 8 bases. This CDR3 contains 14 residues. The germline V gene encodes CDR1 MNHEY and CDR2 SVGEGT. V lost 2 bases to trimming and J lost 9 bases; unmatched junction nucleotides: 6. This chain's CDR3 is CASSYRAGVPEQFF. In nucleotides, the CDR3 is TGTGCCAGCAGTTACCGAGCGGGGGTCCCTGAGCAGTTCTTC.